A single T cell receptor beta chain is shown here with its context. This clone has only one observation. The specificity of this receptor is unknown. Per-base quality was not reported, and no clone a single base away is much larger than it. This sample stems from a study of T cell responses to AZD1222 COVID-19 vaccine (dated by TCRdb to the early 2020s). In terms of the full investigation: A total of 233 trial participants underwent TCR sequencing, of whom around 210 had received two doses of AZD1222 and around 25 had received two doses of the MenACWY control vaccine. Trial participants were enrolled by age into 18-55, 56-69 and 70-plus year subgroups, with 148, 28 and 57 TCR-sequenced participants respectively.

The CDR3 regions of human TCRbeta chains were subjected to immunosequencing. Per the authors' processing: Repertoire TCRs were checked for matches against a reference library of SARS-CoV-2-specific TCRs that had been generated using the MIRA antigen-specificity platform. Breadth meant the fraction of unique TCRs that were SARS-CoV-2-associated, whereas depth meant the fraction of total T cells that were SARS-CoV-2-associated. Using the MIRA data, every spike-specific TCR was mapped to the spike region that the TCR reacted to and assigned to either a CD4 or a CD8 class. Log10-transformed breadth and depth values were compared by one-way ANOVA with Sidak's multiple comparisons tests. Held by TCRdb, this immuneACCESS table contains in-frame sequences only and omits some clones. Under half of the omission traces to an unresolved V gene where checked; the cause of the rest is unknown. V, J and clone size derive from that table, while D and trimming were established from the DNA sequence. For this sample the table gives around 110,000 clones, of which about 91% were detected only once. The ten largest account for 1.6% of the sample.

The CDR3, from cysteine to phenylalanine, totals 15 residues. The retained sequence is limited to the CDR3, 45 bases, with the frame set at the first base. As encoded in the germline V gene (reference sequence), CDR1 is MNHEY while CDR2 is SMNVEV. V is reduced by 2 bases and J by 7 bases, leaving a spacing of 12 bases between them. Taken with the paper, the label for time point translates to: about 28 days (+/-7) after the second vaccine dose. AZD1222 recipients given second doses at about 4 weeks or at about 12 weeks were pooled, since spike-specific TCR depth and breadth were not found to differ between the two schedules. The vaccinee samples were drawn from two UK trials, COV001 and COV002, one of which was a single-blind randomized controlled phase 2/3 trial testing AZD1222 (ChAdOx1 nCoV-19) in healthy adults. Trial participant PBMC samples were collected at day 0 and day 28 after the second dose for TCRbeta chain sequencing.

What the authors observed across the whole study: Reportedly, almost half of the unique spike-specific TCRs recognized epitopes lying outside the regions that are mutated in the B.1.351 and B.1.1.7 variants. Participants were mostly white British and included more females than males, and it was suggested by the authors that clonal diversity may have been underestimated. A significant rise in spike-specific TCR breadth and depth was observed after two AZD1222 doses relative to day 0 and relative to MenACWY recipients. Only a handful of AZD1222 recipients were SARS-CoV-2 seropositive at baseline, limiting conclusions about previously exposed vaccinees. The vaccine-associated CD4 TCRs covered the entire spike protein, and the dominant responses fell in regions 160-218 and 743-854. Because no samples from the day 14 peak response were available, repertoires could be characterized only after the peak T cell response. In the small 56-69-year group, the increase in depth fell short of significance, most likely because of low power.

This specimen was peripheral blood, taken 28 days after the second AZD1222 dose. Here the chain combines TRBV27 and TRBJ1-6; TRBD1 is a possible D gene, resting on 5 matching bases. The sequence derives from an adult who received the AZD1222 COVID-19 vaccine. The CDR3 corresponds to CASSLKQGQNSPLHF. In nucleotides, the sequence is TGTGCCAGCAGTTTAAAGCAGGGTCAGAATTCACCCCTCCACTTT.